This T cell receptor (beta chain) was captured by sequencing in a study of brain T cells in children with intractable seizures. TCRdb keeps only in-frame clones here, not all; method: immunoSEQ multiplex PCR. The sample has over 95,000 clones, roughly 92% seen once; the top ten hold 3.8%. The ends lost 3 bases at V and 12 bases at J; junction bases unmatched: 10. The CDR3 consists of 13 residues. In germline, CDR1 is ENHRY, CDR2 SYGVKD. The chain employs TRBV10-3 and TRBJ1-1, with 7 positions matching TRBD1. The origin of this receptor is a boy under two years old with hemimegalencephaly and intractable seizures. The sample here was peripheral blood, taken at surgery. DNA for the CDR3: TGTGCCATCAGTGATTCCGCGAGACAGGGAACTTTCTTT. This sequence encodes CAISDSARQGTFF.